One and the same sample provided the 18 T cell receptor beta chains below, sequenced in a study of T cell changes during pregnancy in multiple sclerosis. The protocol was immunoSEQ multiplex PCR, while the TCRdb copy is restricted to in-frame clones and leaves out a portion. The repertoire holds 100,000 to 130,000 clones, with 85% to 95% as singletons. The sample was peripheral blood, taken in the third trimester of pregnancy. The receptors originated from a female donor in good health, enrolled as a control in a pregnancy study.

This sequence joins TRBV11-1 and TRBJ2-7, with D hard to call. The V end lost 2 bases, the J end lost 3 bases, and 11 bases lay between the germline ends. CDR1 is SGHAT and CDR2 is FQDESV in the germline V gene (reference sequence). This CDR3 has 14 amino acids. The CDR3: CASSLSISSYEQYF. In nucleotides, the CDR3 is TGTGCCAGCAGCTTAAGTATTAGTAGCTACGAGCAGTACTTC.

V and J are TRBV7-2 and TRBJ2-7; 7 bases line up with TRBD2. Germline-derived CDR1 and CDR2 are SGHTA and FQGNSA. V shed 1 base and J 3 bases; nucleotides not matched to a gene: 6. The CDR3 is made up of 15 amino acids. CDR3 sequence reads: CASSLEGGGSYEQYF. CDR3 DNA: TGTGCCAGCAGCTTAGAAGGCGGGGGTAGCTACGAGCAGTACTTC.

The chain is built from TRBV27 and TRBJ2-7; 8 bases map to TRBD2. This CDR3 is built from 18 residues. Trimming at V came to 3 bases and at J to 1 base, leaving 14 bases not matched to a gene. Germline values: CDR1 MNHEY, CDR2 SMNVEV (reference sequence). The CDR3 sequence: CASSLKPPTSGGSYEQYF. The CDR3 DNA is TGTGCCAGCAGTTTGAAACCCCCCACCAGCGGGGGTTCCTACGAGCAGTACTTC.

The rearrangement links TRBV30 to TRBJ1-1; D call uncertain. The ends were cut back, 2 bases at V and 2 bases at J, with 6 bases in the middle. The CDR3 totals 12 residues. The V gene's germline CDR1 is GTSNPN and CDR2 SVGIG (reference sequence). Here the CDR3 DNA reads TGTGCCTGGAGTCCAGGAAACACTGAAGCTTTCTTT. Translating it yields CAWSPGNTEAFF.

The J gene is TRBJ2-1, the V gene TRBV5-1; 7 positions match TRBD1. This CDR3 contains 14 residues. The trim removed 0 bases at V and 4 bases at J, leaving 1 base unmatched. Germline V CDR1 and CDR2: SGHRS, YFSETQ. In DNA form, the CDR3 reads TGCGCCAGCAGCTTGGGACAGGGTTACAATGAGCAGTTCTTC. This codes for CASSLGQGYNEQFF.

The chain couples TRBV9 to TRBJ2-7; 9 bases map to TRBD1. The V and J ends lost 4 bases and 2 bases, in that order; junction bases with no gene match: 7. This CDR3 spans 15 amino acids. Germline CDR1 is SGDLS and CDR2 is YYNGEE. The CDR3 spells CASSPPGQGTYEQYF. CDR3 DNA sequence: TGTGCCAGCAGCCCACCGGGACAGGGAACCTACGAGCAGTACTTC.

V and J are TRBV19 and TRBJ2-7; D is perhaps TRBD2 (5 bases). V shed 3 bases and J shed 4 bases, with 10 bases lying between them. Germline values: CDR1 LNHDA, CDR2 SQIVND (reference sequence). The CDR3 totals 13 residues. CDR3 bases: TGTGCCAGTAGTATTCTAGGAGGATACGAGCAGTACTTC. It specifies CASSILGGYEQYF.

Here the CDR3 DNA reads TGTGCCAGCAGTGCCGGTCCTATTAACTATGGCTACACCTTC. Protein sequence: CASSAGPINYGYTF. The genes are TRBV6-1 and TRBJ1-2, with unresolved D. Trimming pared 4 bases from V and 1 base from J, leaving 10 bases between. The CDR3 loop spans 14 amino acids. CDR1 is MNHNS, CDR2 SASEGT, per germline.

The chain employs TRBV7-6 and TRBJ2-1, with TRBD1 matching over 7 bases. CDR1 SGHVS and CDR2 FNYEAQ come from the germline V gene. The CDR3 runs to 13 residues. Trimming at V came to 3 bases and at J to 8 bases, leaving 4 bases not matched to a gene. The CDR3 DNA is TGTGCCAGCAGCTTCCGAACAGGGGATGAGCAGTTCTTC. Translation gives CASSFRTGDEQFF.

The chain uses TRBV7-2 and TRBJ2-3; TRBD2 might be the D (6 bases). This CDR3 has 15 amino acids. CDR1 is SGHTA and CDR2 is FQGNSA in the germline V gene. Trimming left V 5 bases short and J 1 base short, with 13 bases between. CDR3: CASSRLADGTDTQYF. Here the CDR3 DNA reads TGTGCCAGCAGCCGTTTAGCGGACGGCACAGATACGCAGTATTTT.

The genes are TRBV19 and TRBJ1-5, with a tentative D call TRBD1 (5 bases). The CDR3 totals 13 residues. Germline-derived CDR1 and CDR2 are LNHDA and SQIVND (reference sequence). V lost 5 bases, J lost 6 bases, and 11 bases lay in between. The CDR3 loop is CASSPVGGQPQHF. The CDR3, as DNA: TGTGCCAGTAGTCCGGTGGGGGGTCAGCCCCAGCATTTT.

The rearrangement joins TRBV5-6 to TRBJ1-1; maybe TRBD1 (5 bases). Trimming shortened V by 1 base and J by 0 bases, and 7 bases separated the two germline ends. The CDR3 has 14 amino acids. Per germline, CDR1 SGHDT and CDR2 YYEEEE. The CDR3 here is CASSLYRLNTEAFF. As DNA, the CDR3 is TGTGCCAGCAGCTTGTACAGGTTGAACACTGAAGCTTTCTTT.

The V and J genes are TRBV27 and TRBJ1-5; D is possibly TRBD1 (6 bases). Germline loops: CDR1 MNHEY, CDR2 SMNVEV (reference sequence). Trimming pared 5 bases from V and 1 base from J, leaving 9 bases between. The CDR3 consists of 14 residues. CDR3 coding DNA: TGTGCCAGCAGTCCAGGGGTAAGCAATCAGCCCCAGCATTTT. It codes for CASSPGVSNQPQHF.

The V and J genes are TRBV4-3 and TRBJ2-5; tentative D call: TRBD1 (7 bases). CDR3 length: 15 residues. CDR1 LGHNA and CDR2 YSLEER come from the germline V gene. V dropped 0 bases and J dropped 5 bases, with 13 bases sitting between them. The CDR3 sequence is CASSQDAGGRETQYF. The CDR3 DNA is TGCGCCAGCAGCCAAGATGCAGGGGGGAGGGAGACCCAGTACTTC.

The chain couples TRBV29-1 to TRBJ1-1, with a possible D match to TRBD1 (6 bases). Germline V gives CDR1 SQVTM, CDR2 ANQGSEA. The CDR3 spans 13 residues. The V and J ends lost 7 bases and 5 bases respectively, with 17 bases between them. The CDR3 here is CSGQQGRRTEAFF. CDR3 bases: TGCAGCGGCCAACAGGGTAGGAGGACTGAAGCTTTCTTT.

The chain joins TRBV7-2 to TRBJ1-5; no definite D call. Trimming took 3 bases from V and 2 from J, leaving 14 bases between them. From germline, CDR1 is SGHTA and CDR2 FQGNSA. The CDR3 length is 16 residues. The CDR3 sequence: CASSFHHSGGNQPQHF. DNA of the CDR3: TGTGCCAGCAGCTTTCACCACAGCGGGGGCAATCAGCCCCAGCATTTT. The complete variable domain, with remaining parts taken from reference TRBV7-2 and TRBJ1-5, reads GAGVSQSPSNKVTEKGKDVELRCDPISGHTALYWYRQSLGQGLEFLIYFQGNSAPDKSGLPSDRFSAERTGGSVSTLTIQRTQQEDSAVYLCASSFHHSGGNQPQHFGDGTRLSIL.

The chain links TRBV19 to TRBJ2-1; possible D gene TRBD1, 6 bases. The CDR3 runs to 16 residues. V gave up 5 bases and J gave up 7 bases, with 21 bases separating them. In germline, CDR1 is LNHDA, CDR2 SQIVND (reference sequence). CDR3 sequence: CASSAETGRLVNEQFF. Written as DNA, the CDR3 is TGTGCCAGTAGTGCAGAGACAGGCCGGTTGGTAAATGAGCAGTTCTTC. The whole variable domain, filled in from reference TRBV19 and TRBJ2-1, reads DGGITQSPKYLFRKEGQNVTLSCEQNLNHDAMYWYRQDPGQGLRLIYYSQIVNDFQKGDIAEGYSVSREKKESFPLTVTSAQKNPTAFYLCASSAETGRLVNEQFFGPGTRLTVL.

The genes are TRBV6-1 and TRBJ1-2; the match to TRBD1 covers 11 bases. The ends lost 7 bases at V and 8 bases at J; junction bases unmatched: 6. The CDR3 is 13 amino acids. CDR1 and CDR2 from the germline V gene are MNHNS and SASEGT. In DNA form, the CDR3 reads TGTGCCAGCATTGGGACAGGGGGTAACGGCTACACCTTC. Translating it yields CASIGTGGNGYTF.